Shown below are 24 T cell receptor beta chains from a single sample sequenced in a study of blood T cell repertoires in COVID-19 (TCRdb year 2020). The library was produced with the immunoSEQ multiplex PCR assay. The source is immuneACCESS, and TCRdb retained only in-frame sequences with V and J called. Part of the clones is not carried over; for the studies checked, unresolved V genes explain less than half of this, and the remainder is unexplained. The sample table contains 200,000 or so clones; only one count was recorded for 84% of them. The ten biggest clones cover under 2.5% of the sample. The sequencing input was peripheral blood. These receptors were obtained from a middle-aged man who had recovered from COVID-19.

Only a few counts were recorded for this clone. The chain employs TRBV7-2 and TRBJ1-6, with a tentative D call TRBD1 (6 bases). V dropped 8 bases and J dropped 7 bases, with 15 bases sitting between them. The CDR3 is 14 amino acids. Looked up from germline, CDR1 is SGHTA and CDR2 is FQGNSA. The DNA of the CDR3 is TGTGCCAGCGCGGAACAGGGCTGGAATTCACCCCTCCACTTT. Its translation: CASAEQGWNSPLHF.

DNA for the CDR3: TGTGCCAGCAGCACGGGACAGGGAAGAATGAACACTGAAGCTTTCTTT. Amino acid sequence: CASSTGQGRMNTEAFF. This rearrangement joins TRBV7-2 to TRBJ1-1, with TRBD1 matching over 9 bases. Germline V gene lookup returns CDR1 SGHTA and CDR2 FQGNSA. The V and J ends lost 5 bases and 0 bases, in that order; junction bases with no gene match: 7. The CDR3 spans 16 residues.

The chain is built from TRBV27 and TRBJ1-1, with 7 nucleotides matching TRBD1. This CDR3 region has 14 residues. The germline V gene has CDR1 MNHEY and CDR2 SMNVEV (reference sequence). Trimming took 5 bases from V and 7 from J; bases not matched to a gene: 10. The CDR3 is CASSINRGTGEAFF. CDR3 nucleotide sequence: TGTGCCAGCAGTATCAACAGGGGTACGGGTGAAGCTTTCTTT.

This rearrangement joins TRBV4-3 to TRBJ2-1, with 8 bases aligning to TRBD1. V dropped 4 bases and J dropped 5; count of bases not matched to a gene: 4. The CDR3 contains 14 residues. Germline values: CDR1 LGHNA, CDR2 YSLEER. The CDR3 region is CASSPGTGDNEQFF. In nucleotides, the CDR3 is TGCGCCAGCAGCCCGGGGACAGGAGACAATGAGCAGTTCTTC.

This chain uses TRBV5-8 with TRBJ1-6, with D tentatively TRBD1 (6 bases). V lost 4 bases to trimming and J lost 2 bases, with 16 bases between them. Germline V CDR1 and CDR2: SGHTS, YDEGEE. The CDR3 has 17 residues. DNA of the CDR3: TGTGCCAGCAGCACCTGGGGAGGGGACACCTATAATTCACCCCTCCACTTT. It codes for CASSTWGGDTYNSPLHF.

The CDR3 nucleotides are TGTGCCAGCAGCTTAGCTTCAATCCCCAATGAGCAGTTCTTC. Amino acid sequence: CASSLASIPNEQFF. The chain is built from TRBV7-2 and TRBJ2-1; D gene unclear. The V gene's germline CDR1 is SGHTA and CDR2 FQGNSA. The CDR3 consists of 14 residues. V was trimmed by 0 bases and J by 6 bases, leaving 9 bases between them.

CDR3 loop: CASSPRQGVNYGYTF. CDR3 in DNA: TGTGCCAGCAGCCCTAGACAGGGGGTTAACTATGGCTACACCTTC. The rearrangement links TRBV11-3 to TRBJ1-2, with TRBD1 matching 9 bases. The V and J ends lost 5 bases and 1 base, in that order; junction bases with no gene match: 5. The CDR3 runs to 15 residues. The germline gives CDR1 SGHNT, CDR2 YENEEA.

V usage is TRBV6-6 and J usage is TRBJ1-1; a possible D gene is TRBD1 (6 bases). The V end lost 4 bases, the J end lost 3 bases, and 18 bases lay between the germline ends. There are 16 residues in the CDR3. Germline V gene lookup returns CDR1 MNHNY and CDR2 SVGAGI (reference sequence). The CDR3 DNA sequence: TGTGCCAGCAGTTCCTATGCGGGGGGCGGATACACTGAAGCTTTCTTT. Encoded protein: CASSSYAGGGYTEAFF.

The rearrangement uses TRBV7-2 and TRBJ2-1; D is perhaps TRBD2 (5 bases). Germline V lookup: CDR1 SGHTA, CDR2 FQGNSA. CDR3 size: 12 residues. Trimming pared 3 bases from V and 9 bases from J, leaving 9 bases between. CDR3 loop: CASSFPRGEQFF. The CDR3 DNA sequence: TGTGCCAGCAGCTTCCCCCGGGGTGAGCAGTTCTTC.

The CDR3, as DNA: TGTGCCAGTACCCCCTGGCAGGGGGCTGATGAGCAGTTCTTC. Protein: CASTPWQGADEQFF. The gene calls are TRBV19 and TRBJ2-1; 8 bases fit TRBD1. CDR3 length: 14 amino acids. V lost 7 bases, J lost 8 bases, and 10 bases stayed unmatched. The germline V gene has CDR1 LNHDA and CDR2 SQIVND (reference sequence).

The chain has TRBV4-1 and TRBJ1-4; D might be TRBD1 (5 bases). The CDR3 contains 17 residues. Germline V lookup: CDR1 MGHRA, CDR2 YSYEKL. The germline V and J ends were trimmed by 4 bases and 8 bases, with 23 bases remaining between them. Here the CDR3 DNA reads TGCGCCAGCAGCCTGCTCGAGGGTCGGGACTTCGAGGAAAAACTGTTTTTT. Translation: CASSLLEGRDFEEKLFF.

V and J are TRBV9 and TRBJ1-5; 8 bases align to TRBD1. CDR1 is SGDLS, CDR2 YYNGEE, per germline. This CDR3 comprises 17 residues. Losses at the gene ends were 0 bases for V and 0 bases for J; bases not matched to a gene: 5. The CDR3 coding sequence is TGTGCCAGCAGCGTAGGCCCAGGGGGCTATAGCAATCAGCCCCAGCATTTT. It specifies CASSVGPGGYSNQPQHF. The full variable domain, rest sourced from reference TRBV9 and TRBJ1-5, is DSGVTQTPKHLITATGQRVTLRCSPRSGDLSVYWYQQSLDQGLQFLIQYYNGEERAKGNILERFSAQQFPDLHSELNLSSLELGDSALYFCASSVGPGGYSNQPQHFGDGTRLSIL.

This clone has more than one count but fewer than ten. The chain combines TRBV2 with TRBJ2-7, with D tentatively TRBD2 (5 bases). This CDR3 spans 15 amino acids. Germline values: CDR1 SNHLY, CDR2 FYNNEI. Trimming removed 6 bases at V and 3 bases at J, with 18 bases between. CDR3 in DNA: TGTGCCAGCAGGGACTGGACCCGCGTAGGCTACGAGCAGTACTTC. Residues: CASRDWTRVGYEQYF.

The CDR3 sequence: CASSAGQGAFF. The CDR3 nucleotides are TGTGCCAGCAGTGCTGGACAAGGAGCTTTCTTT. This chain uses TRBV25-1 with TRBJ1-1, with a possible D match to TRBD1 (5 bases). V gave up 4 bases and J gave up 10 bases, with 10 bases separating them. CDR3 length equals 11 residues. Per the germline V gene, CDR1 is MGHDK and CDR2 is SYGVNS.

This chain links TRBV27 with TRBJ2-5; 7 nucleotides agree with TRBD1. Germline trimming cut 5 bases from V and 2 bases from J; bases unmatched to any gene: 5. The CDR3 totals 14 residues. CDR1 is MNHEY, CDR2 SMNVEV, per germline (reference sequence). The CDR3 is CASSLYRGQETQYF. DNA of the CDR3: TGTGCCAGCAGTCTATACAGGGGACAAGAGACCCAGTACTTC.

This chain links TRBV7-6 with TRBJ2-1, with 8 bases identical to TRBD2. With V trimmed by 5 bases and J by 2 bases, 11 bases remained unmatched. The CDR3 is made up of 17 amino acids. The germline V gene has CDR1 SGHVS and CDR2 FNYEAQ. The CDR3 is CASSQNPGGEAYNEQFF. CDR3 in DNA: TGTGCCAGCAGCCAGAACCCCGGGGGGGAGGCCTACAATGAGCAGTTCTTC.

J is TRBJ2-2 and V is TRBV10-3, with 7 nucleotides matching TRBD1. CDR3 length equals 13 residues. The V gene end was trimmed by 6 bases and the J gene end by 7 bases; junction bases not matched to a gene: 5. Germline-derived CDR1 and CDR2 are ENHRY and SYGVKD. The DNA for the CDR3 is TGTGCCATCAGGGCAGGGGGAATCGGGGAGCTGTTTTTT. Residues: CAIRAGGIGELFF.

The chain joins TRBV30 to TRBJ1-6; TRBD1 aligns across 8 bases. The germline gives CDR1 GTSNPN, CDR2 SVGIG (reference sequence). The trim removed 2 bases at V and 10 bases at J, leaving 16 bases unmatched. The CDR3 is 17 residues long. The CDR3 is CAWSPGALYRGVSPLHF. Here the CDR3 DNA reads TGTGCCTGGAGTCCCGGTGCCCTCTACAGGGGGGTCTCACCCCTCCACTTT.

This CDR3 is CAWSVREAFF. The CDR3 DNA follows: TGTGCCTGGAGTGTACGGGAAGCTTTCTTT. The chain links TRBV30 to TRBJ1-1; D remains ambiguous. The CDR3 sequence is 10 residues long. Per the germline V gene, CDR1 is GTSNPN and CDR2 is SVGIG (reference sequence). With 0 bases removed from V and 8 bases from J, the gap between germline ends came to 4 bases. Drawing the rest from reference TRBV30 and TRBJ1-1, the complete variable domain is SQTIHQWPATLVQPVGSPLSLECTVEGTSNPNLYWYRQAAGRGLQLLFYSVGIGQISSEVPQNLSASRPQDRQFILSSKKLLLSDSGFYLCAWSVREAFFGQGTRLTVV.

This rearrangement joins TRBV1 to TRBJ1-1; the table's TRBD1 call for D was not verified on the DNA. TRBV1 is marked as a pseudogene. The CDR3 extends over 14 amino acids. CDR3 region: CTSSQDGKNTEAFF. The CDR3 nucleotides read TGCACCAGCAGCCAAGATGGCAAGAACACTGAAGCTTTCTTT.

The V gene is TRBV27, the J gene TRBJ1-2; 7 nucleotides agree with TRBD1. Germline values: CDR1 MNHEY, CDR2 SMNVEV (reference sequence). Trimming cost V 2 bases and J 6 bases; bases outside gene matches: 6. CDR3 size: 14 residues. In DNA form, the CDR3 reads TGTGCCAGCAGTTTAACTGACAGGGTGGATGGCTACACCTTC. Translating gives CASSLTDRVDGYTF.

The chain uses TRBV9 and TRBJ1-5, with D hard to call. Germline V lookup: CDR1 SGDLS, CDR2 YYNGEE. The V end was cut by 3 bases, the J end by 0 bases, with 16 bases between. CDR3 length equals 17 residues. CDR3 nucleotides: TGTGCCAGCAGCGCCGGTCCACGGTATAATAGCAATCAGCCCCAGCATTTT. Its protein is CASSAGPRYNSNQPQHF.

J is TRBJ1-6 and V is TRBV28; 7 nucleotides align to TRBD1. V was clipped by 6 bases and J by 2 bases; unmatched bases: 7. The CDR3 runs 16 residues. The V gene's germline CDR1 is MDHEN and CDR2 SYDVKM. The CDR3 DNA is TGTGCCAGCAGCTATAGGACAGGAGCCTATAATTCACCCCTCCACTTT. It yields the protein CASSYRTGAYNSPLHF.

CDR3 nucleotide sequence: TGTGCCAGCAGTCTAACAGGGATTGGCTACACCTTC. Its translation: CASSLTGIGYTF. The chain is built from TRBV6-2 or TRBV6-3 and TRBJ1-2; perhaps TRBD1 as D (6 bases). CDR1 is MNHEY and CDR2 is SVGEGT in the germline V gene. V lost 5 bases and J lost 7, with 11 bases in between. The CDR3 runs to 12 residues.